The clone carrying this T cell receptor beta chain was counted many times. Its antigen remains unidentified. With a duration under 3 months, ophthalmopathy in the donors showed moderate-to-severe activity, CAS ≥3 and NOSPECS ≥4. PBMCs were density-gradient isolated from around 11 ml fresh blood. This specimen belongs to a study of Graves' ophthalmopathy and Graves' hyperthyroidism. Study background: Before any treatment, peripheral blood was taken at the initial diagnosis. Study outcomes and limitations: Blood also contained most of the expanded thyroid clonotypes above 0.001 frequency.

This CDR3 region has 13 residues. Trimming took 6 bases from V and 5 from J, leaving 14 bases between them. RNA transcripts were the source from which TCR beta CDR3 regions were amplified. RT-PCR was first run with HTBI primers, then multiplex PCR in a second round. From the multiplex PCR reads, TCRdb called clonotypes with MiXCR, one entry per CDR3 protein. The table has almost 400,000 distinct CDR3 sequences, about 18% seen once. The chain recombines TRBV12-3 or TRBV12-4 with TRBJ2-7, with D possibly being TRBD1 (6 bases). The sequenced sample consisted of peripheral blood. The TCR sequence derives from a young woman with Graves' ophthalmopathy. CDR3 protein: CASRKQGNDEQYF. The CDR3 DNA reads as TGTGCCAGCAGAAAACAGGGAAACGACGAGCAGTACTTC.